This entry is about one TCR beta chain. From germline, CDR1 is LNHDA and CDR2 SQIVND (reference sequence). The CDR3 is 16 residues long. Trimming cost V 1 base and J 8 bases, with 20 bases left between them. This sample is part of a study of blood T cell repertoires in COVID-19. Seattle participants joined during active infection and were tracked over time. Libraries were prepared by immunoSEQ multiplex PCR; TCRdb keeps only in-frame clonotypes and omits some of them. There are about 350,000 clones in the sample; roughly nine tenths occur only once, and 3% to 4.5% lies in the top ten. Sample: peripheral blood. The rearrangement joins TRBV19 to TRBJ1-2; D is possibly TRBD1 (5 bases). This TCR came from a woman aged 55-69 years with COVID-19, enrolled during active disease. The DNA of the CDR3 is TGTGCCAGTAGTATAGGCGGGGCAACAGGCTTCAGAGGCTACACCTTC. Protein sequence: CASSIGGATGFRGYTF.